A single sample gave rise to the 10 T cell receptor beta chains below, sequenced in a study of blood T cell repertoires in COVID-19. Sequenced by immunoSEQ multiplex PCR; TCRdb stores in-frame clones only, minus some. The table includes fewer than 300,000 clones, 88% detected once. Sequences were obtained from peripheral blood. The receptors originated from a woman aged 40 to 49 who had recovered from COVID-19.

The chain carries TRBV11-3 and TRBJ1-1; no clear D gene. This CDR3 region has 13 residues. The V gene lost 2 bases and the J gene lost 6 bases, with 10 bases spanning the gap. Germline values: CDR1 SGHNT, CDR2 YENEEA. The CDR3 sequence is CASSLLPGAEAFF. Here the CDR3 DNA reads TGTGCCAGCAGCTTACTACCTGGAGCTGAAGCTTTCTTT.

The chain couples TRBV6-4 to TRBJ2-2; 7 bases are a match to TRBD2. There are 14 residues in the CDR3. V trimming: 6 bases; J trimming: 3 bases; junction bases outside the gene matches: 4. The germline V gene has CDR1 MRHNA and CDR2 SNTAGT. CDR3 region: CASRQGGDTGELFF. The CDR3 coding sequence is TGTGCCAGCAGGCAGGGAGGGGACACCGGGGAGCTGTTTTTT.

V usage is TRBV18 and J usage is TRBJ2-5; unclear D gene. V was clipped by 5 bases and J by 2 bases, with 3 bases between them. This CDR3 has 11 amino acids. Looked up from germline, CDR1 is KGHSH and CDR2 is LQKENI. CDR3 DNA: TGTGCCAGCTCAGAGCAAGAGACCCAGTACTTC. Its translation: CASSEQETQYF.

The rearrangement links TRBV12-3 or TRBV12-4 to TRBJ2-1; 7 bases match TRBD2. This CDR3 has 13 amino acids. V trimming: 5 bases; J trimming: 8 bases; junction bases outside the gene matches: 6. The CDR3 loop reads CASSLLGGDEQFF. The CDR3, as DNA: TGTGCCAGCAGTCTGCTTGGGGGGGATGAGCAGTTCTTC.

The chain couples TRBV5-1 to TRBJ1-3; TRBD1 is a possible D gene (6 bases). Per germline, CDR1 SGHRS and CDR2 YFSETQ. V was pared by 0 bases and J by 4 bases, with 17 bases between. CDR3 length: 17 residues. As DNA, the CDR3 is TGCGCCAGCAGCTTGGTGGGGACATCCCTGGCGGGAAACACCATATATTTT. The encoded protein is CASSLVGTSLAGNTIYF. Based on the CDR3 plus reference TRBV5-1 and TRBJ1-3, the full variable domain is KAGVTQTPRYLIKTRGQQVTLSCSPISGHRSVSWYQQTPGQGLQFLFEYFSETQRNKGNFPGRFSGRQFSNSRSEMNVSTLELGDSALYLCASSLVGTSLAGNTIYFGEGSWLTVV.

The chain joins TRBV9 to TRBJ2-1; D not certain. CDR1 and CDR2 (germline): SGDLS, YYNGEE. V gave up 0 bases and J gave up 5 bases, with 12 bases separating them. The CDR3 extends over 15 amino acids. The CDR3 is CASSVGRLAHNEQFF. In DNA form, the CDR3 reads TGTGCCAGCAGCGTAGGGCGGTTGGCCCACAATGAGCAGTTCTTC. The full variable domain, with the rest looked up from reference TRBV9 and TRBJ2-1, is DSGVTQTPKHLITATGQRVTLRCSPRSGDLSVYWYQQSLDQGLQFLIQYYNGEERAKGNILERFSAQQFPDLHSELNLSSLELGDSALYFCASSVGRLAHNEQFFGPGTRLTVL.

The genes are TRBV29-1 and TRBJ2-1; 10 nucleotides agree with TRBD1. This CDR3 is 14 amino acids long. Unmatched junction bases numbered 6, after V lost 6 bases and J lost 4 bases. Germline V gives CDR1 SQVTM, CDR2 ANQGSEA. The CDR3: CSVRDRGPYNEQFF. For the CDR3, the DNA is TGCAGCGTCAGAGACAGGGGGCCTTACAATGAGCAGTTCTTC.

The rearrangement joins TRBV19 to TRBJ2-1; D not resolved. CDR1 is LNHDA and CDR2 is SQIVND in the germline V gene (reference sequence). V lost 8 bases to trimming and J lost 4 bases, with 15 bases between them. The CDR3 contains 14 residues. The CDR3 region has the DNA TGTGCCAGTGGAGACGGTCCGCGGTACAATGAGCAGTTCTTC. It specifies CASGDGPRYNEQFF.

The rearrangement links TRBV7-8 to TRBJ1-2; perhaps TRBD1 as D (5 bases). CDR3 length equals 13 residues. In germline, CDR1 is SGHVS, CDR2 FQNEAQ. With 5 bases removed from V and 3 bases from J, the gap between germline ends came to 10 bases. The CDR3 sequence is CASSLGRDYGYTF. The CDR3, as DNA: TGTGCCAGCAGCCTCGGCAGGGACTATGGCTACACCTTC.

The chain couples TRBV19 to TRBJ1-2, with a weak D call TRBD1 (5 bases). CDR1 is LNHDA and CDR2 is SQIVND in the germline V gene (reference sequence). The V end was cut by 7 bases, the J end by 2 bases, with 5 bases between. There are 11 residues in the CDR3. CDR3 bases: TGTGCCAGTACAGGGAACTATGGCTACACCTTC. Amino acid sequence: CASTGNYGYTF.